These T cell receptor beta chains were read from a single sample in a study of blood T cells in healthy people across ages. TCRdb re-derived calls from the 5' RACE reads in MiXCR, one entry per CDR3 protein. The sample lists some 550,000 distinct CDR3 sequences; around half were seen once. Sequencing input: blood. The receptors originated from a man older than 75 in good health. Both conserved end residues are part of each CDR3. The order of the fields is J gene, clone size, D gene, CDR3 length, V gene, CDR3 DNA, CDR3 protein. The D gene is left open where the match is weak. Clone size is not always given. Where it is, it says once, few, many or a class for expanded clones.

j_call: TRBJ2-7
clone_size: .
d_call: .
cdr3_length: 16
v_call: TRBV14
cdr3_nt: TGTGCCAGCAGTCCTAGGGTGGGGGGCCCCACCTACGAGCAGTACTTC
cdr3_aa: CASSPRVGGPTYEQYF

j_call: TRBJ1-2
clone_size: .
d_call: .
cdr3_length: 16
v_call: TRBV18
cdr3_nt: TGTGCCAGCTCACCGTCCGGGGACACACCGAACTATGGCTACACCTTC
cdr3_aa: CASSPSGDTPNYGYTF

j_call: TRBJ2-7
clone_size: few
d_call: .
cdr3_length: 14
v_call: TRBV12-3/TRBV12-4
cdr3_nt: TGTGCCAGCAGTTTAGGTAACAGGGCCTACGAGCAGTACTTC
cdr3_aa: CASSLGNRAYEQYF

j_call: TRBJ2-4
clone_size: .
d_call: .
cdr3_length: 16
v_call: TRBV6-2/TRBV6-3
cdr3_nt: TGTGCCAGCAGCTCCCGGGGCCTTCTGGGGGGAAACATTCAGTACTTC
cdr3_aa: CASSSRGLLGGNIQYF

j_call: TRBJ2-5
clone_size: .
d_call: TRBD1
cdr3_length: 16
v_call: TRBV2
cdr3_nt: TGTGCCAGCAGACACAGGGGGCCAACCTACCAAGAGACCCAGTACTTC
cdr3_aa: CASRHRGPTYQETQYF

j_call: TRBJ2-3
clone_size: many
d_call: .
cdr3_length: 12
v_call: TRBV19
cdr3_nt: TGTGCCAGTAGTATAGCCGTGGATACGCAGTATTTT
cdr3_aa: CASSIAVDTQYF

j_call: TRBJ2-7
clone_size: few
d_call: .
cdr3_length: 13
v_call: TRBV27
cdr3_nt: TGTGCCAGCAGTTTTTCCGGGGTGGACGAGCAGTACTTC
cdr3_aa: CASSFSGVDEQYF

j_call: TRBJ1-4
clone_size: .
d_call: TRBD1
cdr3_length: 15
v_call: TRBV18
cdr3_nt: TGTGCCAGCTCACCAGATGAGGGGGCTGGTGAAAAACTGTTTTTT
cdr3_aa: CASSPDEGAGEKLFF

j_call: TRBJ1-3
clone_size: .
d_call: .
cdr3_length: 12
v_call: TRBV15
cdr3_nt: TGTGCCACCAGCAGAGATCGAAACACCATATATTTT
cdr3_aa: CATSRDRNTIYF

j_call: TRBJ2-1
clone_size: .
d_call: TRBD1
cdr3_length: 14
v_call: TRBV28
cdr3_nt: TGTGCCAGCAGTTTATGGGGACAGGATCATGAGCAGTTCTTC
cdr3_aa: CASSLWGQDHEQFF